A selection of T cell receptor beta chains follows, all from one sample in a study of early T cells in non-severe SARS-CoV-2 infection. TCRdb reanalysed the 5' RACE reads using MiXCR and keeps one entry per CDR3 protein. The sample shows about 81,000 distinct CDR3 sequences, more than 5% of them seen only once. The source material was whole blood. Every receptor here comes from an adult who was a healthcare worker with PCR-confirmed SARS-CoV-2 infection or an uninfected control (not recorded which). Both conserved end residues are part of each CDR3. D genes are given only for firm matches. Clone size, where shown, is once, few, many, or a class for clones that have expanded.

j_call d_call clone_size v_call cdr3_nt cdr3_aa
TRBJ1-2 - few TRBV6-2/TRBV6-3 TGTGCCAGCAGTCCCATCGACAGGACCAACTATGGCTACACCTTC CASSPIDRTNYGYTF
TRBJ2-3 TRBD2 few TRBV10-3 TGTGCCACCGCAATTAGCGGGGACGACACAGATACGCAGTATTTT CATAISGDDTDTQYF
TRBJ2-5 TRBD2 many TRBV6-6 TGTGCCAGCCGGACTAGCGTCCAAGAGACCCAGTACTTC CASRTSVQETQYF
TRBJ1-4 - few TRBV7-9 TGTGCCAGCAGCCCGGAGAAGAGGGCTAATGAAAAACTGTTTTTT CASSPEKRANEKLFF
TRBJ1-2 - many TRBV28 TGTGCCAGCAATGTCAGGACGAACTATGGCTACACCTTC CASNVRTNYGYTF
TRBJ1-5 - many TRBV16 TGTGCCAGCAGCCCCGCGGTCGGGATTCAGCCCCAGCATTTT CASSPAVGIQPQHF
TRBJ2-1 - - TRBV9 TGTGCCAGCAGCGTAGGCGGACTCCCCTACAATGAGCAGTTCTTC CASSVGGLPYNEQFF
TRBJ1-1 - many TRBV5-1 TGCGCCAGCAGCGGGGCAGCAAACATGAACACTGAAGCTTTCTTT CASSGAANMNTEAFF
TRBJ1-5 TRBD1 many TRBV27 TGTGCCAGCAGTTTGACAGGGCTACGGCAGCCCCAGCATTTT CASSLTGLRQPQHF
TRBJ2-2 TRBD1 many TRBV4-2 TGTGCCAGCCAACAGGGGGCGAACACCGGGGAGCTGTTTTTT CASQQGANTGELFF
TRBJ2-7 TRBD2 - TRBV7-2 TGTGCCAGCAGCTTAGCTCGGCTAGCGGGAGGCCCCTACGAGCAGTACTTC CASSLARLAGGPYEQYF
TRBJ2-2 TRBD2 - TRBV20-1 TGCAGTGCTAAGCAGTTAGCGGGGGCCACCGGGGAGCTGTTTTTT CSAKQLAGATGELFF
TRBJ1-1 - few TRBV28 TGTGCCAGCAGTTTAGACGCTGAAGCTTTCTTT CASSLDAEAFF
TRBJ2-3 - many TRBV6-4 TGTGCCAGCAGTGCACGAACAGGGAGCACAGATACGCAGTATTTT CASSARTGSTDTQYF
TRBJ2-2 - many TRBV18 TGTGCCAGCTCACCACAGGAATCGAACACCGGGGAGCTGTTTTTT CASSPQESNTGELFF
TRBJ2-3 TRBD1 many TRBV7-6 TGTGCCAGCAGCTTAGTTGGCACAGGGGGAACAGATACGCAGTATTTT CASSLVGTGGTDTQYF
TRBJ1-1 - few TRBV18 TGTGCCAGCTCACCGCAGGGAGTAGAAGCTTTCTTT CASSPQGVEAFF
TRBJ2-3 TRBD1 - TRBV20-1 TGCAGTGCTTCACGGACAGGGGCAAGCACAGATACGCAGTATTTT CSASRTGASTDTQYF
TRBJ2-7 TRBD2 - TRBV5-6 TGTGCCAGCAGCCCAGGACTAGCGGGATCCATCGAGCAGTACTTC CASSPGLAGSIEQYF
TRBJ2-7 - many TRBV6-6 TGTGCCAGCGGGGATTCCTACGAGCAGTACTTC CASGDSYEQYF
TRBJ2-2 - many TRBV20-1 TGCAGTGCTAGCAGGGGGGCGAACACCGGGGAGCTGTTTTTT CSASRGANTGELFF
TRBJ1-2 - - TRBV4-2 TGTGCCAGCAGCCGGGAAGGGGGATATGGCTACACCTTC CASSREGGYGYTF
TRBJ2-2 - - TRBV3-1 TGTGCCAGCAGCCAAGAAATAGGACACACCGGGGAGCTGTTTTTT CASSQEIGHTGELFF
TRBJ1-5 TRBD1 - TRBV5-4 TGTGCCAGCAGCCTCGACAGGGCAGCCAATCAGCCCCAGCATTTT CASSLDRAANQPQHF
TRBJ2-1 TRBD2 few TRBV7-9 TGTGCCAGCAGCCCCGGACTAGGGGACTACAATGAGCAGTTCTTC CASSPGLGDYNEQFF
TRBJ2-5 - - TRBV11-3 TGTGCCAGCAGCTTAGGAGGGACACAAGAGACCCAGTACTTC CASSLGGTQETQYF
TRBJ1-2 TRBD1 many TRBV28 TGTGCCAGCAGTTCGGGACAGGGGGCGAGCAGCTACACCTTC CASSSGQGASSYTF